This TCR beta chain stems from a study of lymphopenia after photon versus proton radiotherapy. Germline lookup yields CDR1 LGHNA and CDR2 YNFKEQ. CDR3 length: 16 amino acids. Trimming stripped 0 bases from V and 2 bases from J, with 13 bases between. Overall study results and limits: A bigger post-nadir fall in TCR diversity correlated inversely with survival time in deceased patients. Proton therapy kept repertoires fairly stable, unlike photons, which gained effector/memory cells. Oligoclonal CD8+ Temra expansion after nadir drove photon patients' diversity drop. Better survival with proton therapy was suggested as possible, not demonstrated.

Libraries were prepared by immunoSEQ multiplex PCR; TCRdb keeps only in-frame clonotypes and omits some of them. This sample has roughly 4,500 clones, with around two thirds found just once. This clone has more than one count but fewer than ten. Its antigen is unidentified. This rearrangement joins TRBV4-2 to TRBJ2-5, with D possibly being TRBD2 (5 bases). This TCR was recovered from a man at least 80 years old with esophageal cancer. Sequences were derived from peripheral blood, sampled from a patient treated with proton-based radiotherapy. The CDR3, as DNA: TGTGCCAGCAGCCAAGATCAAACTAGGCGTCAAGAGACCCAGTACTTC. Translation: CASSQDQTRRQETQYF.